These 15 T cell receptor beta chains were all obtained from the same sample, sequenced in a study of control samples from healthy donors and cancer patients. Profiled with immunoSEQ multiplex PCR; TCRdb holds only in-frame clones, not every one. This table has under 450,000 clones, roughly 90% appearing once. Sequenced: PBMCs. The receptors were gathered from a man aged 35 to 55 with head and neck cancer.

The chain has TRBV6-5 and TRBJ1-1; 10 bases are a match to TRBD1. Germline V lookup: CDR1 MNHEY, CDR2 SVGAGI. The CDR3 totals 14 residues. The junction had 3 bases not matched to a gene; V was cut back by 4 bases and J by 4 bases. CDR3 protein: CASSSRTGGTEAFF. CDR3 coding DNA: TGTGCCAGCAGTTCCCGGACAGGGGGCACTGAAGCTTTCTTT.

The V and J genes are TRBV6-5 and TRBJ2-1; 8 bases agree with TRBD2. This CDR3 region has 15 residues. Germline CDR1 MNHEY, CDR2 SVGAGI. V shed 6 bases, J shed 4 bases, and the junction held 8 bases outside the gene matches. CDR3 amino acids: CASSPTSGSYNEQFF. For the CDR3, the DNA is TGTGCCAGCAGCCCAACTAGCGGATCATACAATGAGCAGTTCTTC.

The genes are TRBV27 and TRBJ1-5; D ambiguous. The germline V gene has CDR1 MNHEY and CDR2 SMNVEV (reference sequence). With 7 bases removed from V and 0 bases from J, the gap between germline ends came to 13 bases. The CDR3 is 15 residues long. CDR3 sequence reads: CASKMERNSNQPQHF. As DNA, the CDR3 is TGTGCCAGCAAAATGGAGAGAAATAGCAATCAGCCCCAGCATTTT.

The rearrangement joins TRBV6-5 to TRBJ2-1, with a weak D call TRBD1 (6 bases). CDR1 and CDR2 (germline): MNHEY, SVGAGI. Between the trimmed V and J ends, which lost 9 bases and 2 bases, there was a span of 8 bases. The CDR3 runs 12 residues. The CDR3 sequence: CASTGTYNEQFF. The CDR3 DNA is TGTGCCAGTACAGGGACCTACAATGAGCAGTTCTTC.

This clone showed up just once. This rearrangement joins TRBV6-5 to TRBJ2-1; D not resolved. CDR1 and CDR2 (germline): MNHEY, SVGAGI. Trimming left V 6 bases short and J 4 bases short, with 16 bases between. The CDR3 spans 15 residues. This chain's CDR3 is CASRTKIRPYNEQFF. For the CDR3, the DNA is TGTGCCAGCAGAACGAAAATCCGGCCGTACAATGAGCAGTTCTTC.

This chain links TRBV5-8 with TRBJ1-3; D gene unclear. V gave up 1 base and J gave up 4 bases, with 9 bases separating them. Germline V CDR1 and CDR2: SGHTS, YDEGEE. This CDR3 comprises 14 residues. The CDR3 nucleotides read TGTGCCAGCAGCTTGATTTTGGGAGGAAACACCATATATTTT. Its protein product is CASSLILGGNTIYF.

This chain connects TRBV30 to TRBJ1-6; D remains ambiguous. V was clipped by 2 bases and J by 10 bases, with 15 bases between them. The CDR3 has 14 amino acids. Germline-derived CDR1 and CDR2 are GTSNPN and SVGIG (reference sequence). CDR3 amino acids: CAWSPGVVDSPLHF. As DNA, the CDR3 is TGTGCCTGGAGTCCCGGGGTTGTTGACTCACCCCTCCACTTT. The variable domain in full, completed from reference TRBV30 and TRBJ1-6, reads SQTIHQWPATLVQPVGSPLSLECTVEGTSNPNLYWYRQAAGRGLQLLFYSVGIGQISSEVPQNLSASRPQDRQFILSSKKLLLSDSGFYLCAWSPGVVDSPLHFGNGTRLTVT.

V is TRBV2 and J is TRBJ1-1, with D perhaps TRBD1 (5 bases). Germline V gene data show CDR1 as SNHLY and CDR2 as FYNNEI. Trimming pared 8 bases from V and 1 base from J, leaving 14 bases between. The CDR3 contains 14 residues. CDR3 region: CASRRDQGNTEAFF. CDR3 bases: TGTGCCAGCCGCCGGGACCAGGGGAACACTGAAGCTTTCTTT.

This rearrangement joins TRBV7-8 to TRBJ2-3; D remains unclear. Trimming took 3 bases from V and 6 from J, leaving 13 bases between them. The CDR3 totals 14 residues. Germline V gene data show CDR1 as SGHVS and CDR2 as FQNEAQ. The CDR3 DNA reads TGTGCCAGCAGCTTCGGCCGCGCTGTTGATACGCAGTATTTT. It codes for CASSFGRAVDTQYF.

This clone was seen just once. The CDR3 here is CASGGTANTEAFF. The CDR3 DNA sequence: TGTGCCAGTGGGGGGACCGCGAACACTGAAGCTTTCTTT. The chain carries TRBV19 and TRBJ1-1, with D possibly being TRBD1 (5 bases). Trimming pared 8 bases from V and 1 base from J, leaving 11 bases between. Per the germline V gene, CDR1 is LNHDA and CDR2 is SQIVND (reference sequence). The length of the CDR3 is 13 residues.

V gene TRBV7-8 combines with J gene TRBJ2-1; 13 nucleotides align to TRBD2. Trimming removed 6 bases from V and 7 bases from J; junction bases left unmatched: 0. The CDR3 totals 13 residues. From germline, CDR1 is SGHVS and CDR2 FQNEAQ. The CDR3 sequence is CASRTSGGNEQFF. For the CDR3, the DNA is TGTGCCAGCAGGACTAGCGGGGGGAATGAGCAGTTCTTC.

The chain has TRBV3-1 (or the pseudogene TRBV3-2) and TRBJ2-5, with 7 bases aligning to TRBD2. V was clipped by 4 bases and J by 5 bases; unmatched bases: 10. The CDR3 totals 15 residues. CDR1 is LGHDT, CDR2 YNNKEL, per germline (reference sequence). CDR3 nucleotides: TGTGCCAGCAGCCGGGAAGCGGGAAACAGGGAGACCCAGTACTTC. It codes for CASSREAGNRETQYF.

This sequence joins TRBV3-1 (or the pseudogene TRBV3-2) and TRBJ2-2; D is unresolved. There are 16 residues in the CDR3. The germline gives CDR1 LGHDT, CDR2 YNNKEL (reference sequence). V was trimmed by 4 bases and J by 1 base, leaving 13 bases between them. CDR3 residues: CASSPVRIKNTGELFF. In DNA, the CDR3 is TGTGCCAGCAGCCCGGTCAGGATCAAGAACACCGGGGAGCTGTTTTTT.

The chain recombines TRBV6-5 with TRBJ2-7, with 9 positions matching TRBD1. Germline CDR1 reads MNHEY; CDR2 reads SVGAGI. CDR3 length: 14 residues. V dropped 8 bases and J dropped 2; count of bases not matched to a gene: 7. The CDR3 protein is CASRLGQGPYEQYF. The CDR3 coding sequence is TGTGCCAGCCGTTTAGGACAGGGGCCCTACGAGCAGTACTTC.

This clone is a singleton in its sample. J is TRBJ2-7 and V is TRBV28, with D uncertain. V lost 7 bases and J lost 7, with 17 bases in between. The CDR3 covers 13 residues. The V gene's germline CDR1 is MDHEN and CDR2 SYDVKM. The CDR3 DNA is TGTGCCAGCACCCGGCCCGCTATTTGGGAGCAGTACTTC. Translation: CASTRPAIWEQYF.